The next 10 T cell receptor beta chains were all read from a single sample in a study of shared clonotypes between healthy human individuals. Generated by immunoSEQ multiplex PCR, the TCRdb table keeps only in-frame clones and is missing some. Counted here are about 590,000 clones, 95% to 96% occurring once; the ten biggest clones make up around 0.11%. Terminally differentiated effector memory CD45RA+ cells were excluded by CCR7 positive selection of CD45RO-negative cells. Material for sequencing was naive CD8+ T cells sorted from blood. The source is a woman in her thirties in good health.

This clone was seen only a few times. In nucleotides, the CDR3 is TGTGCCAGCAGCGGAGCGGCTAGCACAGATACGCAGTATTTT. Protein sequence: CASSGAASTDTQYF. This chain links TRBV5-4 with TRBJ2-3; D is possibly TRBD2 (5 bases). Trimming pared 4 bases from V and 0 bases from J, leaving 9 bases between. The CDR3 has 14 amino acids. Germline assignment: CDR1 SGHNT and CDR2 YYREEE (reference sequence).

The V gene is TRBV7-3, the J gene TRBJ2-3; 7 positions match TRBD1. Trimming took 0 bases from V and 4 from J; bases not matched to a gene: 1. Germline CDR1 SGHTA, CDR2 FQGTGA. The CDR3 is 14 residues long. In nucleotides, the CDR3 is TGTGCCAGCAGCTTAACGCAGGGGGCAGATACGCAGTATTTT. Translation: CASSLTQGADTQYF.

The genes are TRBV7-9 and TRBJ2-2, with 9 bases identical to TRBD1. The CDR3 is 13 residues long. V was clipped by 6 bases and J by 7 bases; unmatched bases: 3. Germline CDR1 SEHNR, CDR2 FQNEAQ (reference sequence). CDR3: CASRQGAVGELFF. In DNA form, the CDR3 reads TGTGCCAGCAGACAGGGGGCGGTCGGGGAGCTGTTTTTT.

The chain links TRBV28 to TRBJ2-7; D is ambiguous. Trimming shortened V by 3 bases and J by 2 bases, and 11 bases separated the two germline ends. CDR1 MDHEN and CDR2 SYDVKM come from the germline V gene. This CDR3 is built from 14 residues. The CDR3 DNA sequence: TGTGCCAGCAGTTTTAAAGGGCTGACCTACGAGCAGTACTTC. This encodes CASSFKGLTYEQYF. The full variable domain, completed using reference TRBV28 and TRBJ2-7, is DVKVTQSSRYLVKRTGEKVFLECVQDMDHENMFWYRQDPGLGLRLIYFSYDVKMKEKGDIPEGYSVSREKKERFSLILESASTNQTSMYLCASSFKGLTYEQYFGPGTRLTVT.

Turning to this clone: Other DNA sequences in this sample translate to the same CDR3. J is TRBJ1-5 and V is TRBV28, with D unresolved. V shed 11 bases and J shed 0 bases, with 11 bases lying between them. Per germline, CDR1 MDHEN and CDR2 SYDVKM. This CDR3 comprises 13 residues. This chain's CDR3 is CASRGYSNQPQHF. The CDR3 DNA sequence: TGTGCCTCCCGCGGGTATAGCAATCAGCCCCAGCATTTT.

This chain uses TRBV28 with TRBJ2-7, with TRBD1 identical over 8 bases. The CDR3 contains 14 residues. With 2 bases clipped from V and 2 bases from J, the junction kept 2 bases outside the gene matches. Germline CDR1 MDHEN, CDR2 SYDVKM. CDR3 nucleotide sequence: TGTGCCAGCAGTTTAGTGGACAGGGCCTACGAGCAGTACTTC. Amino acid sequence: CASSLVDRAYEQYF.

This chain uses TRBV27 with TRBJ2-1, with D tentatively TRBD2 (5 bases). Germline V gives CDR1 MNHEY, CDR2 SMNVEV (reference sequence). This CDR3 region has 16 residues. Trimming removed 5 bases from V and 10 bases from J, with 24 bases in between. CDR3 loop: CASSPTLVFHGEEQFF. In DNA form, the CDR3 reads TGTGCCAGCAGTCCTACTCTCGTATTTCACGGGGAAGAGCAGTTCTTC.

The rearrangement uses TRBV7-9 and TRBJ2-1; the D is unclear. Germline CDR1 is SEHNR and CDR2 is FQNEAQ (reference sequence). The CDR3 is 16 residues long. V shed 4 bases and J shed 7 bases, with 20 bases lying between them. CDR3 in amino acids: CASSSRIGGPVNEQFF. CDR3 bases: TGTGCCAGCAGCTCCCGAATAGGCGGCCCTGTGAATGAGCAGTTCTTC.

The chain carries TRBV11-2 and TRBJ2-7; 9 bases align to TRBD2. Trimming took 1 base from V and 2 from J; bases not matched to a gene: 9. The CDR3 sequence is 17 residues long. Per germline, CDR1 SGHAT and CDR2 FQNNGV. The CDR3 coding sequence is TGTGCCAGCAGCTTAGCTCTGGATAGCGGGAGTACCTACGAGCAGTACTTC. Encoded protein: CASSLALDSGSTYEQYF.

This clone came up a few times. The V and J genes are TRBV28 and TRBJ1-2; D gene uncertain. The V gene lost 3 bases and the J gene lost 2 bases, with 13 bases spanning the gap. This CDR3 comprises 15 residues. Germline V lookup: CDR1 MDHEN, CDR2 SYDVKM. The CDR3 sequence is CASSFYGRSNYGYTF. DNA for the CDR3: TGTGCCAGCAGTTTTTATGGCAGAAGCAACTATGGCTACACCTTC.